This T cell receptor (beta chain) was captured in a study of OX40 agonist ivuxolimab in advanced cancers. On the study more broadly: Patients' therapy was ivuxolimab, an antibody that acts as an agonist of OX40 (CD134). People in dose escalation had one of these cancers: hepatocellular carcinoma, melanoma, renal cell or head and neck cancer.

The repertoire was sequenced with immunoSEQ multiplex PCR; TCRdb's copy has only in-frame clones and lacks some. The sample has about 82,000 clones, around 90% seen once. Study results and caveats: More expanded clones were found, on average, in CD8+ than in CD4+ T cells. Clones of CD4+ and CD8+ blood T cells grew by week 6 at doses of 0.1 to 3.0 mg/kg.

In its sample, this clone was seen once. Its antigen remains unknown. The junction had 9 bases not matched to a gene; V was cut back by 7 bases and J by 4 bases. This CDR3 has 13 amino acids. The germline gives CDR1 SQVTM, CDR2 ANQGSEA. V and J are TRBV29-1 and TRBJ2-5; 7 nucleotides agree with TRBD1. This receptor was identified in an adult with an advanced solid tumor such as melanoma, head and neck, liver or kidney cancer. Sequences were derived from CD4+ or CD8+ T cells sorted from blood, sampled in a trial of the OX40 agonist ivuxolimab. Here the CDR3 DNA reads TGCAGCGCCGAGGGACAGAGGGGAGAGACCCAGTACTTC. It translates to CSAEGQRGETQYF.